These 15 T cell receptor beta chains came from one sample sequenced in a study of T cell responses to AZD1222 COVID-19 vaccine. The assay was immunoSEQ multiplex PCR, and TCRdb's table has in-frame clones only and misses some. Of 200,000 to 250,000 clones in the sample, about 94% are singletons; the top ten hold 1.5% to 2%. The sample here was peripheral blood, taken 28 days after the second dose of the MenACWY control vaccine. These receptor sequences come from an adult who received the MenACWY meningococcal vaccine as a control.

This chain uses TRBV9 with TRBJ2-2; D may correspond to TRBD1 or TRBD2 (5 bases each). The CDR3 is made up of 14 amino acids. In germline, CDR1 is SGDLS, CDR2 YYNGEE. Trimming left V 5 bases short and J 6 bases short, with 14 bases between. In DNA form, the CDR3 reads TGTGCCAGCAGTCCGGGACCGGGCTCCGGGGAGCTGTTTTTT. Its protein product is CASSPGPGSGELFF.

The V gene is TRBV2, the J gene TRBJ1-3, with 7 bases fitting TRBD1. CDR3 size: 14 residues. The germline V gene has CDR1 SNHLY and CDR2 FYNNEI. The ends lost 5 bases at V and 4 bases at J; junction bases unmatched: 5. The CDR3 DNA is TGTGCCAGCAGTCGACAGGGAGGGGGAAACACCATATATTTT. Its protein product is CASSRQGGGNTIYF.

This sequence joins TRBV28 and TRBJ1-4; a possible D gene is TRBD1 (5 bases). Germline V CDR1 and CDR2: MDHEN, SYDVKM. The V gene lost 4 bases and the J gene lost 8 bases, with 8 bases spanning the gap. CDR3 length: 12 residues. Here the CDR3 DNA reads TGTGCCAGCAGTTCCCGGGGGGAAAAACTGTTTTTT. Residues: CASSSRGEKLFF.

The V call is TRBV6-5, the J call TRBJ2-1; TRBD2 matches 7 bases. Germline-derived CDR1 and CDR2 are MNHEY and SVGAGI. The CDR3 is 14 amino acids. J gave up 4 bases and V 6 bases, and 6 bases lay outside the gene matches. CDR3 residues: CASRGGSGYNEQFF. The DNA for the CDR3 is TGTGCCAGCAGGGGGGGGAGCGGGTACAATGAGCAGTTCTTC.

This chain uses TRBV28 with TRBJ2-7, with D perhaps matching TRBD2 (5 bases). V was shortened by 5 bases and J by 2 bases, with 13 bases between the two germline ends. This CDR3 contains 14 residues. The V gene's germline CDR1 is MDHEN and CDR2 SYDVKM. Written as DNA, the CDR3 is TGTGCCAGCAGTCCAGGACGGGAACCCTACGAGCAGTACTTC. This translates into CASSPGREPYEQYF. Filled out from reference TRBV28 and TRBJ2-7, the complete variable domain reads DVKVTQSSRYLVKRTGEKVFLECVQDMDHENMFWYRQDPGLGLRLIYFSYDVKMKEKGDIPEGYSVSREKKERFSLILESASTNQTSMYLCASSPGREPYEQYFGPGTRLTVT.

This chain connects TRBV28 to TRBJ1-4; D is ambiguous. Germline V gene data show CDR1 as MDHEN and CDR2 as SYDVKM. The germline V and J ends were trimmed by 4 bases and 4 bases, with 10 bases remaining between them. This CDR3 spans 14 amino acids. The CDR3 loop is CASSSPGSNEKLFF. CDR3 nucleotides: TGTGCCAGCAGTTCCCCCGGGAGTAATGAAAAACTGTTTTTT.

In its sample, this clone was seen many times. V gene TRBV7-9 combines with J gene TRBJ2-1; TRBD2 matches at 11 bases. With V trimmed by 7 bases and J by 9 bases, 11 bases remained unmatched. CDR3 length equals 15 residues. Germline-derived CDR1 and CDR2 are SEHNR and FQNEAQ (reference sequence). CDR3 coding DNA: TGTGCCAGCACCCCAGTAGCGGGAGGGTATGGTGAGCAGTTCTTC. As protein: CASTPVAGGYGEQFF.

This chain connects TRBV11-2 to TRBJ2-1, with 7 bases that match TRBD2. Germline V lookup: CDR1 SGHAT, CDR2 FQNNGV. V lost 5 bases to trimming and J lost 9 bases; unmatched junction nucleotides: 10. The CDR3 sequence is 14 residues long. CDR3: CASSRTRGRFEQFF. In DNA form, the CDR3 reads TGTGCCAGCAGCCGGACTAGGGGTCGGTTTGAGCAGTTCTTC.

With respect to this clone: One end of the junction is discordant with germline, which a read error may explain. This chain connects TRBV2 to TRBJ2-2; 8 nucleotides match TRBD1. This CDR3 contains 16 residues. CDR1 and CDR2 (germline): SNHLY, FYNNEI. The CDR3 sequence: CASSEGSGGADGELFF. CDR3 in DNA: TGTGCCAGCAGCGAAGGCTCAGGGGGCGCAGACGGGGAGCTGTTTTTT.

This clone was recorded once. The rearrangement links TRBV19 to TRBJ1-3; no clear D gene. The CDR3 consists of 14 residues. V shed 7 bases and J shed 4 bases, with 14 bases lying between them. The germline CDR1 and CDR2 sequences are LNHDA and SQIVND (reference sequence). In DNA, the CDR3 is TGTGCCAGTACCCCGGGTCGGGCGGGAAACACCATATATTTT. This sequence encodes CASTPGRAGNTIYF.

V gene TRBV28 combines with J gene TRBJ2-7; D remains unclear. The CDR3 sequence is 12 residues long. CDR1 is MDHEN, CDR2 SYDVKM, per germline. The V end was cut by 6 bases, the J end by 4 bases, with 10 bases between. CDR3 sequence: CASRETNYEQYF. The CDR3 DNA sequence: TGTGCCAGCAGGGAGACAAATTACGAGCAGTACTTC.

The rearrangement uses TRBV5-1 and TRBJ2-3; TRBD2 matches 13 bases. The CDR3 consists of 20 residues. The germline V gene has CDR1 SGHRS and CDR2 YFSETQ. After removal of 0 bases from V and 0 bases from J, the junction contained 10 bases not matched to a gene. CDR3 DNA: TGCGCCAGCAGCTTGGGGTTTGGGACTAGCGGGACATCTAGCACAGATACGCAGTATTTT. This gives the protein CASSLGFGTSGTSSTDTQYF.

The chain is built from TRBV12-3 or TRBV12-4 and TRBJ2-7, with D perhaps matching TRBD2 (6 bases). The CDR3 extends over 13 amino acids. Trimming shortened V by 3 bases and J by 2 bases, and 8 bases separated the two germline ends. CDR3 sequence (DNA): TGTGCCAGCAGTTTCGCTAGCGCCTACGAGCAGTACTTC. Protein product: CASSFASAYEQYF.

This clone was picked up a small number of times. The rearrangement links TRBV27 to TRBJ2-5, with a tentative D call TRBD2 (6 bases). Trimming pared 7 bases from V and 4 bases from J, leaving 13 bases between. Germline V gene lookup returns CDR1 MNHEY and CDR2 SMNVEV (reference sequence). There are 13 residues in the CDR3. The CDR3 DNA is TGTGCCAGCACCGGGAGAAGTGGAGAGACCCAGTACTTC. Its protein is CASTGRSGETQYF.

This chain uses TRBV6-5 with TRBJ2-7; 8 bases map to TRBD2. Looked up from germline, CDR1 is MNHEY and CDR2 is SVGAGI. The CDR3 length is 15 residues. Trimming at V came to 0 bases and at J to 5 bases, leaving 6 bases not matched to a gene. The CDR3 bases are TGTGCCAGCAGTTACTCTGCGGGAGGTTCCCACGAGCAGTACTTC. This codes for CASSYSAGGSHEQYF.